Following are 6 T cell receptor beta chains from one sample sequenced in a study of CD8 T cells in ankylosing spondylitis. From the 5' RACE reads, TCRdb called clonotypes with MiXCR, one entry per CDR3 protein. Of about 340,000 distinct CDR3 sequences in the sample, 20% to 25% are singletons; the top ten hold around 14%. The sample was blood, either unsorted or a sorted T cell fraction (not recorded which). The receptors were sampled from a male donor with ankylosing spondylitis or in good health (not recorded which).

The chain recombines TRBV9 with TRBJ2-3; D not certain. The CDR3 contains 13 residues. The V end was cut by 3 bases, the J end by 4 bases, with 9 bases between. From germline, CDR1 is SGDLS and CDR2 YYNGEE. The CDR3 reads CASSGSWSDTQYF. Here the CDR3 DNA reads TGTGCCAGCAGCGGGTCCTGGTCAGATACGCAGTATTTT.

V is TRBV30 and J is TRBJ2-3, with D maybe TRBD2 (5 bases). This CDR3 spans 15 amino acids. The V and J ends lost 0 bases and 2 bases respectively, with 12 bases between them. The germline CDR1 and CDR2 sequences are GTSNPN and SVGIG (reference sequence). The CDR3 DNA sequence: TGTGCCTGGAGTGTTACTGGACTGTACACAGATACGCAGTATTTT. This codes for CAWSVTGLYTDTQYF.

The CDR3 region is CASSFPGQGAYEQYF. CDR3 sequence (DNA): TGTGCCAGCAGTTTCCCCGGTCAGGGGGCCTACGAGCAGTACTTC. The J gene is TRBJ2-7, the V gene TRBV28; 7 positions match TRBD1. The CDR3 has 15 residues. The J segment lost 2 bases and the V segment lost 3 bases, leaving 7 bases of the junction unmatched. Germline assignment: CDR1 MDHEN and CDR2 SYDVKM.

This chain connects TRBV10-3 to TRBJ2-6, with 7 nucleotides matching TRBD1. Germline values: CDR1 ENHRY, CDR2 SYGVKD. J lost 0 bases, V lost 6 bases, and 8 bases had no gene match. The CDR3 covers 17 residues. CDR3 in amino acids: CAIRIGTDISGANVLTF. DNA of the CDR3: TGTGCCATCAGGATCGGGACAGATATCTCTGGGGCCAACGTCCTGACTTTC.

In this sample, this clonotype turned up a few times. The chain combines TRBV7-2 with TRBJ2-3; 11 nucleotides line up with TRBD2. The CDR3 extends over 16 amino acids. Germline V gene data show CDR1 as SGHTA and CDR2 as FQGNSA. Trimming at V came to 3 bases and at J to 3 bases, leaving 5 bases not matched to a gene. CDR3 amino acids: CASSFLLAGGTDTQYF. The CDR3 nucleotides are TGTGCCAGCAGCTTTCTGTTAGCGGGGGGGACAGATACGCAGTATTTT.

V and J are TRBV12-3 or TRBV12-4 and TRBJ2-7; a weak D match, TRBD2 (5 bases). V lost 5 bases and J lost 5, with 10 bases in between. The CDR3 consists of 12 residues. CDR3 coding DNA: TGTGCCAGCAGTCCGGAGGTTGACGAGCAGTACTTC. It codes for CASSPEVDEQYF.